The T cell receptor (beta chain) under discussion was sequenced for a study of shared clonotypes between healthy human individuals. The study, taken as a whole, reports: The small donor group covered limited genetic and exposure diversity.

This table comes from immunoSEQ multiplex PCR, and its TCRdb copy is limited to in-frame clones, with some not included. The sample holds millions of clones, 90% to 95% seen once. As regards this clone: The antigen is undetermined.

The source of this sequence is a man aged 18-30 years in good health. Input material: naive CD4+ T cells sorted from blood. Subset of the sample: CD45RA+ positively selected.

CDR3 in amino acids: CASSFEQGFGISYEQYF. In nucleotides, the CDR3 is TGTGCCAGCAGCTTTGAACAGGGGTTCGGAATATCCTACGAGCAGTACTTC. The rearrangement uses TRBV11-2 and TRBJ2-7; 7 bases fit TRBD1. With V trimmed by 3 bases and J by 1 base, 12 bases remained unmatched. There are 17 residues in the CDR3. Germline lookup yields CDR1 SGHAT and CDR2 FQNNGV.